This TCR beta chain came from a study of early T cells in non-severe SARS-CoV-2 infection. About the research overall: Chains from this unsorted whole-blood bulk RNA could not be paired.

This CDR3 is built from 14 residues. V dropped 5 bases and J dropped 5; count of bases not matched to a gene: 6. Germline V lookup: CDR1 MNHEY, CDR2 SMNVEV (reference sequence). Unique molecular identifiers were affixed to single, distinct cDNA molecules. TCRdb re-analysed the 5' RACE reads in MiXCR, keeping a single row per CDR3 protein. Here the sample spans 35,000 to 45,000 distinct CDR3 sequences, roughly 6.8% being singletons. The chain employs TRBV27 and TRBJ2-7; 10 bases align to TRBD1. This sequence was found in an adult who was a healthcare worker with PCR-confirmed SARS-CoV-2 infection or an uninfected control (not recorded which). The starting material was whole blood, obtained at baseline. The CDR3 bases are TGTGCCAGCAGTAGCGGACAGGGGGTTGACGAGCAGTACTTC. This sequence encodes CASSSGQGVDEQYF.